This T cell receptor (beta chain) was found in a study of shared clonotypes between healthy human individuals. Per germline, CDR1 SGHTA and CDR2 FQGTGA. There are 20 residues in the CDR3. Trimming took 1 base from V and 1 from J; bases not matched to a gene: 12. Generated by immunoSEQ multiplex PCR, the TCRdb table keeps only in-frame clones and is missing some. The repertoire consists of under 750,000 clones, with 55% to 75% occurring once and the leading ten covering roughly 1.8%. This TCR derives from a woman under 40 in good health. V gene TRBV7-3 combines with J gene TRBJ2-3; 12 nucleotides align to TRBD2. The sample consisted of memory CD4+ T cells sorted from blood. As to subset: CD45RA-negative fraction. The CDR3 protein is CASSLSLAGGPGWGTDTQYF. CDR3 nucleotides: TGTGCCAGCAGCTTAAGTCTAGCGGGAGGGCCAGGTTGGGGCACAGATACGCAGTATTTT.